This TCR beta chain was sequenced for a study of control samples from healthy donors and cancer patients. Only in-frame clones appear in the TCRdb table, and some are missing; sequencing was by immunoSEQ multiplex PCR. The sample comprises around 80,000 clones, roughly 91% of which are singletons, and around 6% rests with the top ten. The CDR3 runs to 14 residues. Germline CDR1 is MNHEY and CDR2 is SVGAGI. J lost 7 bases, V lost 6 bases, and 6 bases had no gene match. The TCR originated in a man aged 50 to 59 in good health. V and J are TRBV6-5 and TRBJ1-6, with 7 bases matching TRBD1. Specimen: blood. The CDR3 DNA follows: TGTGCCAGCAGGGCTGGACAGGAAAATTCACCCCTCCACTTT. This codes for CASRAGQENSPLHF.